This T cell receptor (beta chain) was identified in a study of Ad26.COV2.S vaccination and SARS-CoV-2 variants. As to this clone: The target antigen is unknown.

TCRdb's copy holds only in-frame clones and misses some; the assay was immunoSEQ multiplex PCR. In the table there are hundreds of thousands of clones, around 90% of which are singletons. Germline CDR1 reads SGHRS; CDR2 reads YFSETQ. Deletions cut 4 bases from V and 9 bases from J, with 17 bases between. The CDR3 totals 15 residues. Treatment in this sample: around 19 received Ad26.COV2.S at low or high dose, single or two shots; about 5 received placebo; per-sample allocation not given. Material that was analyzed had been drawn on day 63 after the first vaccine or placebo injection. General study results and limits: Placebo and vaccine recipients had non-spike TCR breadth that was similar.

The origin of this receptor is a person aged 18-65 years who received the Ad26.COV2.S COVID-19 vaccine or a placebo. This specimen consisted of peripheral blood, obtained in a trial of Ad26.COV2.S vaccine versus placebo. The chain links TRBV5-1 to TRBJ1-6, with no clear D. The CDR3 nucleotides read TGCGCCAGCAGCCCGGAAAGGGCAACTAGTTCACCCCTCCACTTT. Translating gives CASSPERATSSPLHF.